The rows below give T cell receptor beta chains drawn from one sample of a study of T-cell reconstitution after alpha-beta-depleted transplantation in children. TCRdb independently ran MiXCR on the PCR reads; one entry per CDR3 protein. The table has about 600,000 distinct CDR3 sequences, 8% to 11% seen once. This material consisted of PBMCs from the stem cell graft donor, taken from the stem cell graft. Receptor source: a human donor who donated a stem cell graft to a child with acute myeloid leukemia. The CDR3 runs from the conserved cysteine through the conserved F or W. A D gene is named only where the DNA matches it firmly. Size tells how often a clone was seen (once, few, many) or the class of an expanded clone, and some rows leave it out.

CDR3aa: CASSTGGQRPNYGYTF
CDR3nt: TGCGCCAGCAGTACAGGGGGCCAGAGACCTAACTATGGCTACACCTTC
j_gene: TRBJ1-2
v_gene: TRBV5-1
d_gene: TRBD1
abundance: NA

CDR3aa: CASSYLLNTEAFF
CDR3nt: TGTGCCAGCAGTTACCTATTGAACACTGAAGCTTTCTTT
j_gene: TRBJ1-1
v_gene: TRBV6-5
d_gene: NA
abundance: NA

CDR3aa: CGSSYRENVNEQFF
CDR3nt: TGTGGCAGCAGTTATCGGGAGAATGTCAATGAGCAGTTCTTC
j_gene: TRBJ2-1
v_gene: TRBV6-5
d_gene: NA
abundance: NA

CDR3aa: CASSGPLWGTGPYEQYF
CDR3nt: TGTGCCAGCAGCGGCCCCCTGTGGGGGACGGGCCCCTACGAGCAGTACTTC
j_gene: TRBJ2-7
v_gene: TRBV9
d_gene: NA
abundance: NA

CDR3aa: CASSPYLDWSDSTQYF
CDR3nt: TGTGCTAGCAGCCCCTATCTAGATTGGAGCGATAGTACGCAGTATTTT
j_gene: TRBJ2-3
v_gene: TRBV7-7
d_gene: NA
abundance: few

CDR3aa: CASTGSFGGAYGYTF
CDR3nt: TGTGCCAGCACCGGCTCCTTTGGGGGGGCTTATGGCTACACCTTC
j_gene: TRBJ1-2
v_gene: TRBV6-5
d_gene: NA
abundance: many

CDR3aa: CASSPGTSGPDTFF
CDR3nt: TGTGCCAGCAGCCCCGGGACTAGCGGGCCGGATACGTTCTTC
j_gene: TRBJ2-1
v_gene: TRBV28
d_gene: TRBD2
abundance: few

CDR3aa: CSAGRTGKEQYF
CDR3nt: TGCAGTGCTGGCAGGACAGGGAAAGAGCAGTACTTC
j_gene: TRBJ2-7
v_gene: TRBV20-1
d_gene: TRBD1
abundance: few

CDR3aa: CASSARLAGQETQYF
CDR3nt: TGTGCCAGCAGCGCCCGACTAGCGGGACAAGAGACCCAGTACTTC
j_gene: TRBJ2-5
v_gene: TRBV9
d_gene: TRBD2
abundance: NA

CDR3aa: CASSLWVGAETQYF
CDR3nt: TGTGCCAGCAGCTTATGGGTTGGTGCAGAGACCCAGTACTTC
j_gene: TRBJ2-5
v_gene: TRBV7-2
d_gene: NA
abundance: few

CDR3aa: CASSEELVSNQPQHF
CDR3nt: TGTGCCAGCAGTGAGGAGTTGGTTAGCAATCAGCCCCAGCATTTT
j_gene: TRBJ1-5
v_gene: TRBV2
d_gene: NA
abundance: few

CDR3aa: CSVAGRGELFF
CDR3nt: TGCAGCGTGGCCGGACGAGGGGAGCTGTTTTTT
j_gene: TRBJ2-2
v_gene: TRBV29-1
d_gene: NA
abundance: many

CDR3aa: CASSSHREVNYGYTF
CDR3nt: TGCGCCAGCAGCTCCCACAGGGAAGTTAACTATGGCTACACCTTC
j_gene: TRBJ1-2
v_gene: TRBV5-1
d_gene: NA
abundance: NA

CDR3aa: CSWGTGDYNEQFF
CDR3nt: TGCAGCTGGGGAACGGGGGACTACAATGAGCAGTTCTTC
j_gene: TRBJ2-1
v_gene: TRBV29-1
d_gene: NA
abundance: many

CDR3aa: CASSRDRVGEQYF
CDR3nt: TGTGCCAGCAGCCGCGACAGGGTCGGGGAGCAGTACTTC
j_gene: TRBJ2-7
v_gene: TRBV14
d_gene: TRBD1
abundance: NA

CDR3aa: CASSQEHGLLYGYTF
CDR3nt: TGCGCCAGCAGCCAAGAGCATGGCCTCCTCTATGGCTACACCTTC
j_gene: TRBJ1-2
v_gene: TRBV4-3
d_gene: NA
abundance: many

CDR3aa: CASTKSPSGGAWGELFF
CDR3nt: TGTGCCAGCACCAAATCTCCGTCGGGGGGCGCGTGGGGGGAGCTGTTTTTT
j_gene: TRBJ2-2
v_gene: TRBV12-3/TRBV12-4
d_gene: NA
abundance: NA

CDR3aa: CASSYGLADASYF
CDR3nt: TGTGCCAGCAGCTACGGACTAGCAGACGCTTCGTACTTC
j_gene: TRBJ2-5
v_gene: TRBV7-6
d_gene: TRBD2
abundance: NA

CDR3aa: CASSSSRLTYEQYF
CDR3nt: TGTGCCAGCAGCTCTTCAAGGTTGACCTACGAGCAGTACTTC
j_gene: TRBJ2-7
v_gene: TRBV11-2
d_gene: NA
abundance: few

CDR3aa: CASSLEGQATGELFF
CDR3nt: TGTGCCAGCAGCTTAGAGGGACAGGCCACCGGGGAGCTGTTTTTT
j_gene: TRBJ2-2
v_gene: TRBV7-2
d_gene: TRBD1
abundance: many

CDR3aa: CASSQVWRGQNEQYF
CDR3nt: TGCGCCAGCAGCCAAGTGTGGCGGGGGCAGAACGAGCAGTACTTC
j_gene: TRBJ2-7
v_gene: TRBV4-3
d_gene: NA
abundance: NA

CDR3aa: CASSVQVAETQYF
CDR3nt: TGTGCCAGCAGTGTGCAGGTTGCAGAGACCCAGTACTTC
j_gene: TRBJ2-5
v_gene: TRBV6-4
d_gene: NA
abundance: few

CDR3aa: CASSFTPTNNEQFF
CDR3nt: TGCGCCAGCAGCTTTACTCCCACTAACAATGAGCAGTTCTTC
j_gene: TRBJ2-1
v_gene: TRBV5-1
d_gene: NA
abundance: many

CDR3aa: CASSPRLGQFF
CDR3nt: TGTGCCAGCAGTCCTCGACTAGGCCAGTTCTTC
j_gene: TRBJ2-1
v_gene: TRBV6-2/TRBV6-3
d_gene: NA
abundance: many

CDR3aa: CASSLLAGVTYEQYF
CDR3nt: TGTGCCAGCAGCCTACTAGCGGGGGTGACCTACGAGCAGTACTTC
j_gene: TRBJ2-7
v_gene: TRBV4-2
d_gene: TRBD2
abundance: NA

CDR3aa: CASSGLAGGYNEQFF
CDR3nt: TGTGCCAGCTCGGGACTAGCGGGAGGTTACAATGAGCAGTTCTTC
j_gene: TRBJ2-1
v_gene: TRBV27
d_gene: TRBD2
abundance: many

CDR3aa: CASSFFGRVDTQYF
CDR3nt: TGTGCCAGCAGTTTTTTTGGTCGTGTAGATACGCAGTATTTT
j_gene: TRBJ2-3
v_gene: TRBV28
d_gene: NA
abundance: few

CDR3aa: CSGSTPPTLYEQYF
CDR3nt: TGCAGTGGCTCGACGCCCCCTACACTCTACGAGCAGTACTTC
j_gene: TRBJ2-7
v_gene: TRBV20-1
d_gene: NA
abundance: NA

CDR3aa: CSARESAGGLNEQFF
CDR3nt: TGCAGTGCTAGAGAGTCGGCGGGAGGGCTGAATGAGCAGTTCTTC
j_gene: TRBJ2-1
v_gene: TRBV20-1
d_gene: TRBD2
abundance: many

CDR3aa: CASSLDQGYSEQFF
CDR3nt: TGTGCCAGCAGCTTAGACCAGGGGTACAGTGAGCAGTTCTTC
j_gene: TRBJ2-1
v_gene: TRBV7-2
d_gene: NA
abundance: NA

CDR3aa: CASTPRTSGRIEQYF
CDR3nt: TGTGCCAGCACCCCGCGGACTAGCGGGAGGATCGAGCAGTACTTC
j_gene: TRBJ2-7
v_gene: TRBV12-3/TRBV12-4
d_gene: TRBD2
abundance: many

CDR3aa: CSAAIAGGGTDTQYF
CDR3nt: TGCAGTGCTGCCATAGCGGGAGGCGGCACAGATACGCAGTATTTT
j_gene: TRBJ2-3
v_gene: TRBV20-1
d_gene: TRBD2
abundance: few

CDR3aa: CASSPPTLLSDEQFF
CDR3nt: TGTGCCAGCAGTCCCCCGACCCTCCTATCGGATGAGCAGTTCTTC
j_gene: TRBJ2-1
v_gene: TRBV28
d_gene: NA
abundance: NA

CDR3aa: CASSFSTYEQYF
CDR3nt: TGTGCCAGCAGCTTCTCAACCTACGAGCAGTACTTC
j_gene: TRBJ2-7
v_gene: TRBV7-2
d_gene: NA
abundance: NA

CDR3aa: CASSAPAIARYNEQFF
CDR3nt: TGTGCCAGCAGTGCCCCCGCGATAGCCCGATACAATGAGCAGTTCTTC
j_gene: TRBJ2-1
v_gene: TRBV6-1
d_gene: NA
abundance: NA

CDR3aa: CSVGGHTYEQYF
CDR3nt: TGCAGCGTGGGGGGTCATACCTACGAGCAGTACTTC
j_gene: TRBJ2-7
v_gene: TRBV29-1
d_gene: NA
abundance: few

CDR3aa: CSALGLDEQFF
CDR3nt: TGCAGTGCGTTAGGACTTGATGAGCAGTTCTTC
j_gene: TRBJ2-1
v_gene: TRBV20-1
d_gene: NA
abundance: NA